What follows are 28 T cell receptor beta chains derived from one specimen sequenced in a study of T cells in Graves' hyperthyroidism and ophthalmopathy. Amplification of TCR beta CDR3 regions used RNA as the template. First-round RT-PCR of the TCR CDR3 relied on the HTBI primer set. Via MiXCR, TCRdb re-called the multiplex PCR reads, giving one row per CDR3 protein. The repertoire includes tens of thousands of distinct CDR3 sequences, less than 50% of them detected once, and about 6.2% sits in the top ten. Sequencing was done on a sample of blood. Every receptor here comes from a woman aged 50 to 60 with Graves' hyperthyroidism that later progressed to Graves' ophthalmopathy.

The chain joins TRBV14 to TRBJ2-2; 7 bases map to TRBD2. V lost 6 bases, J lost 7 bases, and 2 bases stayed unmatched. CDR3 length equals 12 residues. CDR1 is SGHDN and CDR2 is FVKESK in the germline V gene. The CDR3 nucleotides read TGTGCCAGCAGAAGGACTAGCGGGGAGCTGTTTTTT. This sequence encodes CASRRTSGELFF.

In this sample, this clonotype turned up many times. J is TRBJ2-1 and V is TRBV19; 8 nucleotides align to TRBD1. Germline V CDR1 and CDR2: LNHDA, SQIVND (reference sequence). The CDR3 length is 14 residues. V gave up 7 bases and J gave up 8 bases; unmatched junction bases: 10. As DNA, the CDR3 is TGTGCCAGTAATACCTTTGGACAGGGCGATGAGCAGTTCTTC. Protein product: CASNTFGQGDEQFF.

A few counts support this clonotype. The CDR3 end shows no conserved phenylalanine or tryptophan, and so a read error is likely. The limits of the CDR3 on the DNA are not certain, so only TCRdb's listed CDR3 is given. This CDR3 is CSARLAGNSL. The chain couples TRBV20-1 to TRBJ2-5; the tabulated D call, TRBD2, remains unverified against the DNA. 10 amino acids form the CDR3, both terminal residues included. From germline, CDR1 is DFQATT and CDR2 SNEGSKA (reference sequence).

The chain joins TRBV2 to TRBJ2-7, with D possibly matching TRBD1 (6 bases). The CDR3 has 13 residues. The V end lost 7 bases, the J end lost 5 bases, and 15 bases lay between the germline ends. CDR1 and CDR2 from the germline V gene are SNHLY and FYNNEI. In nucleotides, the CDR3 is TGTGCCAGCAACACAGGGCTTCTCGACGAGCAGTACTTC. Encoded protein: CASNTGLLDEQYF. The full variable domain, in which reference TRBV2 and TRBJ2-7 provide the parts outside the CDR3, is EPEVTQTPSHQVTQMGQEVILRCVPISNHLYFYWYRQILGQKVEFLVSFYNNEISEKSEIFDDQFSVERPDGSNFTLKIRSTKLEDSAMYFCASNTGLLDEQYFGPGTRLTVT.

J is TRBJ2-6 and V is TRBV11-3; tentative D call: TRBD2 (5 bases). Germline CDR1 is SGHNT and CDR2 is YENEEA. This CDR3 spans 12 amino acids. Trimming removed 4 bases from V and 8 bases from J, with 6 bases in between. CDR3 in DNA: TGTGCCAGCAGCTCCGGGACCAACGTCCTGACTTTC. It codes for CASSSGTNVLTF.

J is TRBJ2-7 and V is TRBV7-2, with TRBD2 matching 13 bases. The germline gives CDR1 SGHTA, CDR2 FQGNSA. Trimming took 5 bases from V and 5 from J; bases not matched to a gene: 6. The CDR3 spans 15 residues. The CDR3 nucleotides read TGTGCCAGCAGCCTCGGACTAGCGGGAGACAACGAGCAGTACTTC. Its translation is CASSLGLAGDNEQYF. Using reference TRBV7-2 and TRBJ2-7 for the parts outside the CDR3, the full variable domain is GAGVSQSPSNKVTEKGKDVELRCDPISGHTALYWYRQSLGQGLEFLIYFQGNSAPDKSGLPSDRFSAERTGGSVSTLTIQRTQQEDSAVYLCASSLGLAGDNEQYFGPGTRLTVT.

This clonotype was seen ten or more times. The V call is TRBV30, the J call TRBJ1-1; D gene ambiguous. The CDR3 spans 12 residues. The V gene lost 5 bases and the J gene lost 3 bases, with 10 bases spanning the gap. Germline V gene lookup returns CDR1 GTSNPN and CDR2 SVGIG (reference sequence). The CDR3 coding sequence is TGTGCCTGGGAGGCTGGGGACACTGAAGCTTTCTTT. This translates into CAWEAGDTEAFF.

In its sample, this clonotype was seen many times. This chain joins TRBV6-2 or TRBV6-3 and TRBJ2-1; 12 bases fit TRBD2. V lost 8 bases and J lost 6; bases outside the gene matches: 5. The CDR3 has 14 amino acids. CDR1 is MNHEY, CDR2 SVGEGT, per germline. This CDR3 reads CASSASGRANEQFF. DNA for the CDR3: TGTGCCAGCTCAGCTAGCGGGAGGGCCAATGAGCAGTTCTTC.

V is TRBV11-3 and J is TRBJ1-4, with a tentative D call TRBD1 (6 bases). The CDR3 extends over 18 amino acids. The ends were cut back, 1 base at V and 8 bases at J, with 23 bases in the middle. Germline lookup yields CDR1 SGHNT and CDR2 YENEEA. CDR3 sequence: CASSLGYGGDDLGEKLFF. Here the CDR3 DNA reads TGTGCCAGCAGCTTAGGGTACGGGGGCGATGACCTTGGAGAAAAACTGTTTTTT.

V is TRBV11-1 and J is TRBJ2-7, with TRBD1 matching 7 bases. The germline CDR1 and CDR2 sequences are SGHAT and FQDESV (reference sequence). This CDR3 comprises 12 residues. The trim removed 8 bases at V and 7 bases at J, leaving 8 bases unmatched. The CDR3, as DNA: TGTGCCAGCGGCTCGGACAGGTATGAGCAGTACTTC. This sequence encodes CASGSDRYEQYF. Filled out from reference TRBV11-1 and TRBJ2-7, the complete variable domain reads EAEVAQSPRYKITEKSQAVAFWCDPISGHATLYWYRQILGQGPELLVQFQDESVVDDSQLPKDRFSAERLKGVDSTLKIQPAELGDSAMYLCASGSDRYEQYFGPGTRLTVT.

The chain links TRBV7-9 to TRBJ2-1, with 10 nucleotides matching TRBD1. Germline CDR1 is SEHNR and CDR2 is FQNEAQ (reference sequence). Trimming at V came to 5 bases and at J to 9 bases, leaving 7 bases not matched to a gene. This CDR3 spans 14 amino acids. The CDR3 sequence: CASSPGQGNAEQFF. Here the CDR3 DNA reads TGTGCCAGCAGCCCGGGACAGGGGAACGCTGAGCAGTTCTTC.

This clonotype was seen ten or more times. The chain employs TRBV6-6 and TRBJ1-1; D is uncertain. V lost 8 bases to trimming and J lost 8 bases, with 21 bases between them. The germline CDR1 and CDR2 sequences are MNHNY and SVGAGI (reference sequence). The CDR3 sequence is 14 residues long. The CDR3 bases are TGTGCCAGCGGAATGCGAGTTTCGGGGTGGGAAGCTTTCTTT. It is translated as CASGMRVSGWEAFF.

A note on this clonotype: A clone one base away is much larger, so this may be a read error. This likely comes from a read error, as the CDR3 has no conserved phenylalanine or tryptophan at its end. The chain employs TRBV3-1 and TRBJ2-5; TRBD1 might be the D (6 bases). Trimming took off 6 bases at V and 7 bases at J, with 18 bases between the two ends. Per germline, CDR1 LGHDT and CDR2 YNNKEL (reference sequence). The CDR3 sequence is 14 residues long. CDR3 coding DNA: TGTGCCAGCAGTCCCACCGGGACACGCGGGACCCAGTACTGC. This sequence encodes CASSPTGTRGTQYC.

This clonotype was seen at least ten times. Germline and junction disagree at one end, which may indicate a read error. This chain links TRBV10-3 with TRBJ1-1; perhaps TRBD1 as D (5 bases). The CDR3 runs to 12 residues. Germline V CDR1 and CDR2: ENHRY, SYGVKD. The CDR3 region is CAISSWQGTGLF. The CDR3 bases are TGTGCCATCAGTTCCTGGCAGGGTACCGGCCTATTT.

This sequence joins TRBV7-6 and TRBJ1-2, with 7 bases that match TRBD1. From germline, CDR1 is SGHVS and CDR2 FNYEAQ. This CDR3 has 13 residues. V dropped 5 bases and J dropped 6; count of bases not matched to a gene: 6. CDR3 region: CASSPGTANGYTF. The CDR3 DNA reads TGTGCCAGCAGCCCCGGGACAGCAAATGGCTACACCTTC.

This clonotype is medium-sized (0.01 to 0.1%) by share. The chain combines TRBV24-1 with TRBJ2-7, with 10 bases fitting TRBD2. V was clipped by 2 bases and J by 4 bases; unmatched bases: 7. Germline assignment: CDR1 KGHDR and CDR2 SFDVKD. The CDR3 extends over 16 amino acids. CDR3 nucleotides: TGTGCCACCAGTGATTCTGGGGTAGCGGGAGGATACGAGCAGTACTTC. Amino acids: CATSDSGVAGGYEQYF.

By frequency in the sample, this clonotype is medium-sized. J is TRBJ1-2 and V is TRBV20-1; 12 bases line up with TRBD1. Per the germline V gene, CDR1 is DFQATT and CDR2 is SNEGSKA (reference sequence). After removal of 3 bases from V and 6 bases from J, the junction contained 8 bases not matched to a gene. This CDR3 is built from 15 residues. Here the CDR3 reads CSASLQGQGADGYTF. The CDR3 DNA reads TGCAGTGCTAGCCTCCAGGGACAGGGGGCTGATGGCTACACCTTC.

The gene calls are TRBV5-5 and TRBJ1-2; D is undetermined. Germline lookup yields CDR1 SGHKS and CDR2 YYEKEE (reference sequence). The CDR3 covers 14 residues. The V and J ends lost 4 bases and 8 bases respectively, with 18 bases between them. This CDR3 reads CASSKGPGGRGYTF. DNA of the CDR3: TGTGCCAGCAGCAAGGGCCCCGGAGGGCGAGGCTACACCTTC.

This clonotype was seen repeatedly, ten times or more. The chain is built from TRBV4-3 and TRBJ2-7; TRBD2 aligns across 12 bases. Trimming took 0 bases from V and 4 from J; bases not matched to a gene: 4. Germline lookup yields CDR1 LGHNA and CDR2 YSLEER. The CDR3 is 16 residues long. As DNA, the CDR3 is TGCGCCAGCAGCCAAGAGGGTCTAGCGGGAGGGTACGAGCAGTACTTC. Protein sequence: CASSQEGLAGGYEQYF.

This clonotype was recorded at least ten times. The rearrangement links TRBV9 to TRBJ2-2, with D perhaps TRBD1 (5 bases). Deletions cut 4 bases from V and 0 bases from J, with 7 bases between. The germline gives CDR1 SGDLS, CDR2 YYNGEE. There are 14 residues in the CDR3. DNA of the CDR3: TGTGCCAGCAGCTCCAGGGCGAACACCGGGGAGCTGTTTTTT. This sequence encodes CASSSRANTGELFF.

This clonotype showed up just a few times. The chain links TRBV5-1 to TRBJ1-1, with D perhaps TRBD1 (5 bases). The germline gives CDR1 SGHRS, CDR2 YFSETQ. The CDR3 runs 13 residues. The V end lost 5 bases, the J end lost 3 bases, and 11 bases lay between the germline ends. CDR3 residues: CASSRGQDTEAFF. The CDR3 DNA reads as TGCGCCAGCAGTAGGGGCCAGGACACTGAAGCTTTCTTT.

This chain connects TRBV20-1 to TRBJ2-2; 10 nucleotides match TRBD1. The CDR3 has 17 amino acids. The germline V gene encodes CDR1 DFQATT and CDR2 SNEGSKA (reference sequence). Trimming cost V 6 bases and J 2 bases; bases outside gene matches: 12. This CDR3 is CSARSGQGRSNTGELFF. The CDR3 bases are TGCAGTGCAAGATCGGGACAGGGGCGAAGTAACACCGGGGAGCTGTTTTTT.

CDR3 sequence reads: CSVLTSGRDEQYF. Here the CDR3 DNA reads TGCAGTGTTCTGACTAGCGGGAGGGACGAGCAGTACTTC. The gene calls are TRBV20-1 and TRBJ2-7; 14 nucleotides align to TRBD2. The CDR3 length is 13 residues. The V gene's germline CDR1 is DFQATT and CDR2 SNEGSKA (reference sequence). J gave up 5 bases and V 7 bases, and 4 bases lay outside the gene matches.

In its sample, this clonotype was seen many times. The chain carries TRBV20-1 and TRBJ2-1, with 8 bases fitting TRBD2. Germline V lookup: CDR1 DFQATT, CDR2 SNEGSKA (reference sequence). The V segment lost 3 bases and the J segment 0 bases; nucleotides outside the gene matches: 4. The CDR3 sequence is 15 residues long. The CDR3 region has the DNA TGCAGTGCTAGGTCCAGCGGGAGCTCCTACAATGAGCAGTTCTTC. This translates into CSARSSGSSYNEQFF.

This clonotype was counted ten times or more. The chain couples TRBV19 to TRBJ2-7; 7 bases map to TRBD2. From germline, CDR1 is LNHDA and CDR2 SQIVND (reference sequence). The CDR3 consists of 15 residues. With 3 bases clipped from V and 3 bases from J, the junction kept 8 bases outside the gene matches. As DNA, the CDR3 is TGTGCCAGTAGTATCGAGGCGGGAGTAGGCTACGAGCAGTACTTC. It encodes CASSIEAGVGYEQYF.

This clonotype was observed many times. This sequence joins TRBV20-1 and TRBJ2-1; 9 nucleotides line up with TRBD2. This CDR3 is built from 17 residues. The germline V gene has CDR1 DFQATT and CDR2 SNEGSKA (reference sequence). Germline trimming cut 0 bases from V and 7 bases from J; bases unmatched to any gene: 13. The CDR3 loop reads CSARDRVSGSLMNEQFF. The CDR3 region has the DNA TGCAGTGCTAGAGATCGGGTTAGCGGGAGTCTAATGAATGAGCAGTTCTTC.

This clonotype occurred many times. CDR3 residues: CASTSRHRDQRRGELFF. In DNA, the CDR3 is TGTGCCAGCACCTCCCGACACCGGGACCAGCGACGTGGGGAGCTGTTTTTT. The chain employs TRBV6-2 or TRBV6-3 and TRBJ2-2; D tentatively fits TRBD1 or TRBD2 (5 bases each). This CDR3 is 17 amino acids long. CDR1 and CDR2 (germline): MNHEY, SVGEGT. V dropped 7 bases and J dropped 8 bases, with 26 bases sitting between them.

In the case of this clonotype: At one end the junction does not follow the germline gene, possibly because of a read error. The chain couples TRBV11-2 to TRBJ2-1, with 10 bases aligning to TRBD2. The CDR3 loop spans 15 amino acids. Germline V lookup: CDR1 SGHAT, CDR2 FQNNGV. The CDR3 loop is CANSLGTSAYNEQFF. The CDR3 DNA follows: TGTGCCAACAGCTTAGGGACTAGCGCATACAATGAGCAGTTCTTC.